The present TCR beta chain was sequenced within a study of cytomegalovirus exposure and HLA in healthy donors (TCRdb year 2017). In terms of the full investigation: The 500 to 800 repertoires of the first cohort and the roughly 110 validation repertoires were produced on the same platform, according to a later analysis. The study aimed to test whether signatures of past pathogen exposure could be identified by cataloging public T cell receptors. A separate validation cohort of 100 to 150 different subjects was used in addition to the roughly 720-subject first cohort. High-throughput TCR immunosequencing, statistical association of individual TCRs with disease status, and machine learning were combined to predict cytomegalovirus infection status. Study-level results and caveats: The classifier was reported to diagnose cytomegalovirus status with high specificity and sensitivity in both the original cohort and the validation cohort. A later analysis found that TCRs clustered in the first cohort also tended to co-occur in the 120 validation repertoires, with 94% of cluster scores above 0. Most TCR sequences were observed very rarely across donors, whereas some public TCRs were present in many individuals. A few of the identified cytomegalovirus-associated TCR beta chains were confirmed in vitro to be specific for cytomegalovirus antigens. In the study, 164 TCR beta chains were listed as associated with cytomegalovirus. All 110 or so repertoires were used to score co-occurrence in the validation cohort in a later analysis, because that analysis had no HLA typing for the cohort. The authors suggested that the approach could potentially be generalized to other disease states and immunological phenotypes.

On this clone itself: Its antigen remains undetermined. No qualities accompany the bases; no much larger clone lies one base away.

Donors formed part of the validation cohort, which comprised 120 subjects and was distinct from the first cohort of fewer than 750 subjects. The method was the immunoSEQ multiplex PCR assay. Per the original workflow: A statistical classification framework was developed to diagnose cytomegalovirus status using the catalog of TCR beta chain sequences. Imported from immuneACCESS, the table was reduced by TCRdb to in-frame sequences with V and J called. These copies leave out some clones; in studies compared against another copy, an unresolved V gene accounts for under half, and the cause of the remainder is not known. That table is the source of V, J and clone size, and D and trimming were worked out from the DNA. This sample gives hundreds of thousands of clones in total; about nine tenths of them show up just once. In total, the top ten clones hold over 0.75% of the sample. Reading from cysteine to phenylalanine, the CDR3 counts 16 amino acids. Just the 48-base CDR3 DNA is kept, in frame starting at base 1. CDR1 MDHEN and CDR2 SYDVKM are derived from the germline V gene. V ends up 5 bases short and J 6 bases short, with an unmatched junction base count of 9.

Here the chain combines TRBV28 and TRBJ2-3, with TRBD2 matching 12 junction bases. Sequences were obtained from PBMCs. The TCR originated in a woman aged 18-29 years in good health and CMV-seronegative. The DNA sequence is given as TGTGCCAGCAGTATCGCGGGACTAGCGGGCGGTGATACGCAGTATTTT. This sequence encodes CASSIAGLAGGDTQYF.